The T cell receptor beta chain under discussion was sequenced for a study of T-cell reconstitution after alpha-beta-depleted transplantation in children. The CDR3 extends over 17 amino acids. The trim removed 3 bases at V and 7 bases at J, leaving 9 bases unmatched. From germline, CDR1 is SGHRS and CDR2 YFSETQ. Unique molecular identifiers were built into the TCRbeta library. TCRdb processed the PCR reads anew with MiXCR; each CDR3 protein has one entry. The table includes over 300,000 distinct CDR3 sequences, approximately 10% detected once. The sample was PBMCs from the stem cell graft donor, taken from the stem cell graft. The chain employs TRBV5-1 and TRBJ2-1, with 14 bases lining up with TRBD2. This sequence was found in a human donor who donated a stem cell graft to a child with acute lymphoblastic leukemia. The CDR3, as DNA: TGCGCCAGCAGCTCGGGACTAGCGGGAGTAGGTTTAAATGAGCAGTTCTTC. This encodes CASSSGLAGVGLNEQFF.